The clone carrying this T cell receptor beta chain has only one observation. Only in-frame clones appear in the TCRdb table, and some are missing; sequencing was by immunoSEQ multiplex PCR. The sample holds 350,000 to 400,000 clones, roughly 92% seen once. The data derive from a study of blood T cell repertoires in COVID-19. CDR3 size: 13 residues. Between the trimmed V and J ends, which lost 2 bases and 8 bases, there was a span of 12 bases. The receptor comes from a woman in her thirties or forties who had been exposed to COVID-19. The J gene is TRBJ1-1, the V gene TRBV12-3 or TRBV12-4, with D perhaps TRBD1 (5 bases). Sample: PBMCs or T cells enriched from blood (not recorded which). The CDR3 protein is CASSLRSGSEAFF. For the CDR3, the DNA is TGTGCCAGCAGTTTAAGGTCAGGGTCGGAAGCTTTCTTT.